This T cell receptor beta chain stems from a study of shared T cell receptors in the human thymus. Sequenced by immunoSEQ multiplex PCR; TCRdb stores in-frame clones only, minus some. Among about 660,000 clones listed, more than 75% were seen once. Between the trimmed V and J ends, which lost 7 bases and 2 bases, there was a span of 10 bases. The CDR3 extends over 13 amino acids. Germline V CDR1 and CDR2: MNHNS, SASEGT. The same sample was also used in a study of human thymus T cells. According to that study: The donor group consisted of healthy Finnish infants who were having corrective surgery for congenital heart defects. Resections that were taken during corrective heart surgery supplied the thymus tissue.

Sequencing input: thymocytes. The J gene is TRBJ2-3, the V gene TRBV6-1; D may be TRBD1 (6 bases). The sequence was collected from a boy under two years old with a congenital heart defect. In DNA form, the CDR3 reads TGTGCCAGCACACAGGGCCACACAGATACGCAGTATTTT. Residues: CASTQGHTDTQYF.